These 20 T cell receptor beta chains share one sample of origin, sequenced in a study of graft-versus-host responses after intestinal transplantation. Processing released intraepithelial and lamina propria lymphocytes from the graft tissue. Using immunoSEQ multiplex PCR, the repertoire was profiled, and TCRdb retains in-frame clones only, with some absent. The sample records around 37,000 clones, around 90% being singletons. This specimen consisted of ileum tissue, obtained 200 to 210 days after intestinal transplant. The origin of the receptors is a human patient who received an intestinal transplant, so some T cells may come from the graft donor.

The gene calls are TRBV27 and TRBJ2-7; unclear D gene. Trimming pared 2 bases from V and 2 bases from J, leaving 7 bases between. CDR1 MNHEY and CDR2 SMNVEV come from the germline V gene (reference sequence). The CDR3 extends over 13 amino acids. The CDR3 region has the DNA TGTGCCAGCAGTTTAGGGGTAACCTACGAGCAGTACTTC. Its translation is CASSLGVTYEQYF.

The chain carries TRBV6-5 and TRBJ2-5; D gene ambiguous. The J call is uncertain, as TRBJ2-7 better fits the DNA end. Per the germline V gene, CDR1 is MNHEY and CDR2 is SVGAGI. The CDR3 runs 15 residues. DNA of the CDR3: TGTGCCAGCAGTTACATTGGCATTAGGCGCTACGAGCAGTACTTC. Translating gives CASSYIGIRRYEQYF.

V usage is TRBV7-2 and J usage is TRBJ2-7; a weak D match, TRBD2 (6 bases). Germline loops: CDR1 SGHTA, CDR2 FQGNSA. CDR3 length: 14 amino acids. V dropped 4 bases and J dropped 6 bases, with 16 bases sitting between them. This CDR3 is CASSSPGLVTEQYF. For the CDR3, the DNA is TGTGCCAGCAGCTCACCGGGACTGGTAACCGAGCAGTACTTC. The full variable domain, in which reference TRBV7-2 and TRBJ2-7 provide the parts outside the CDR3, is GAGVSQSPSNKVTEKGKDVELRCDPISGHTALYWYRQSLGQGLEFLIYFQGNSAPDKSGLPSDRFSAERTGGSVSTLTIQRTQQEDSAVYLCASSSPGLVTEQYFGPGTRLTVT.

The CDR3: CASRLGTSGTDTQYF. In DNA form, the CDR3 reads TGTGCCAGCAGATTGGGGACTAGCGGTACAGATACGCAGTATTTT. The V call is TRBV28, the J call TRBJ2-3; TRBD2 matches 11 bases. Germline V gene data show CDR1 as MDHEN and CDR2 as SYDVKM. The CDR3 consists of 15 residues. The V gene end was trimmed by 6 bases and the J gene end by 3 bases; junction bases not matched to a gene: 5.

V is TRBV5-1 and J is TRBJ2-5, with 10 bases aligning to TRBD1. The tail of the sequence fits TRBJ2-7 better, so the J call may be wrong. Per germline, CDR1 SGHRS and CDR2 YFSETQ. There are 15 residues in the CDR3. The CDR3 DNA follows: TGCGCCAGCAGCCGCACCGGGACAGGGGTCTACGAGCAGTACTTC. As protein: CASSRTGTGVYEQYF.

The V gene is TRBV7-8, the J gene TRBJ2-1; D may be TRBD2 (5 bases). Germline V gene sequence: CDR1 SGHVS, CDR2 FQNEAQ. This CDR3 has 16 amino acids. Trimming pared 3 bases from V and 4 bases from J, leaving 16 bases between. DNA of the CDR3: TGTGCCAGCAGCTTTCTAGCCCCCGTACTTTACAATGAGCAGTTCTTC. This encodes CASSFLAPVLYNEQFF.

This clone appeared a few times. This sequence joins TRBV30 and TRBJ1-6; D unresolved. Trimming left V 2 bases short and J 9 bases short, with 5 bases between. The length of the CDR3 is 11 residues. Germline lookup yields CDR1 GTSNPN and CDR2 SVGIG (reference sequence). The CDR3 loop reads CAWSKGSPLHF. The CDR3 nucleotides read TGTGCCTGGAGTAAGGGTTCACCCCTCCACTTT.

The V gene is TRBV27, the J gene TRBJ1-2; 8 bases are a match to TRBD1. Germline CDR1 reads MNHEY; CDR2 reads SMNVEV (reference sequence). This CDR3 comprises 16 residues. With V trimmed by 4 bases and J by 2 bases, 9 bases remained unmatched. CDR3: CASSYGPGGYNYGYTF. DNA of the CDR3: TGTGCCAGCAGTTACGGTCCAGGGGGCTACAACTATGGCTACACCTTC.

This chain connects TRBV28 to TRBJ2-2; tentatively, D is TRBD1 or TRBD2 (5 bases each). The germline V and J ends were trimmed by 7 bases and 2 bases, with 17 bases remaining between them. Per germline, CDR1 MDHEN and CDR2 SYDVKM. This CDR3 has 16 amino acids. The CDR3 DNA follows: TGTGCCAGCACCCCTCGGGACCTAGTCAACACCGGGGAGCTGTTTTTT. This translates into CASTPRDLVNTGELFF.

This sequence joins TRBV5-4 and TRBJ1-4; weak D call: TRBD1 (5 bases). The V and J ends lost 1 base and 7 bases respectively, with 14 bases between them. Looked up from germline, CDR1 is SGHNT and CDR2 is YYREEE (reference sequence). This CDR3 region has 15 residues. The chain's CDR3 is CASSLFQGSGEKLFF. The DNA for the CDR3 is TGTGCCAGCAGCTTGTTTCAGGGTTCCGGTGAAAAACTGTTTTTT.

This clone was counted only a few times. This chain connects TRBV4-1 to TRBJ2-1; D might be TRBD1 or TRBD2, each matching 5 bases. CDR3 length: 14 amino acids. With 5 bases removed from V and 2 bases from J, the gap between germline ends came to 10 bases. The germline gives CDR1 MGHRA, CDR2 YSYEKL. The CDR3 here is CASSWGYPYNEQFF. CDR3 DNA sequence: TGCGCCAGCAGCTGGGGGTACCCCTACAATGAGCAGTTCTTC.

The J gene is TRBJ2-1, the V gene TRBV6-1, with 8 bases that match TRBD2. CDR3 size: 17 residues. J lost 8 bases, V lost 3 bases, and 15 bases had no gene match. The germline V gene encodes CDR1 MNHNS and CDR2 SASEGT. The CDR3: CASSEGKGLGFPDEQFF. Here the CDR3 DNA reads TGTGCCAGCAGTGAGGGGAAGGGACTAGGGTTTCCGGATGAGCAGTTCTTC.

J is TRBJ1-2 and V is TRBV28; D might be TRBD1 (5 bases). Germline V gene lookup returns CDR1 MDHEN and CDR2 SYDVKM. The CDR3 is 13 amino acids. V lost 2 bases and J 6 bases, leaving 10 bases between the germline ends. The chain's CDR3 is CASSLKAGNGYTF. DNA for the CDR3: TGTGCCAGCAGTTTAAAGGCAGGGAATGGCTACACCTTC.

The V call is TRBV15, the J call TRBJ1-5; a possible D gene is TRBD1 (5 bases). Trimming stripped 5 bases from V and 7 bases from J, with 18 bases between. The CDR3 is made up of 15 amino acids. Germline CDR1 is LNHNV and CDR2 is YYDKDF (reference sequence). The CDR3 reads CATSGRGTVGQPQHF. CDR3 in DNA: TGTGCCACCAGCGGGCGAGGGACCGTGGGGCAGCCCCAGCATTTT.

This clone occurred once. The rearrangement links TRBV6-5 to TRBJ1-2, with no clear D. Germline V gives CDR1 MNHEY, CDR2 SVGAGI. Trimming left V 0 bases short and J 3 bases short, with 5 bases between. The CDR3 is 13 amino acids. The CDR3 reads CASSYSRYYGYTF. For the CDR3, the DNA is TGTGCCAGCAGTTACTCCAGGTACTATGGCTACACCTTC.

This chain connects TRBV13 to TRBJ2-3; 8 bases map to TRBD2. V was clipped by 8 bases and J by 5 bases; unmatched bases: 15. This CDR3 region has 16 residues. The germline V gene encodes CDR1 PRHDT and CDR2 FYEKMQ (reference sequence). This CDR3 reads CASYSEREREGDTQYF. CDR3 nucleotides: TGTGCCAGCTACTCTGAGCGGGAGAGGGAGGGAGATACGCAGTATTTT.

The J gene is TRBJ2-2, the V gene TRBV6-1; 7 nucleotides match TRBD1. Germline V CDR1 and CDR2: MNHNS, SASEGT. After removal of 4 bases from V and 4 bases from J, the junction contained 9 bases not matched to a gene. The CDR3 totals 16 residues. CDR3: CASSGRQGYGTGELFF. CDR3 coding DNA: TGTGCCAGCAGTGGACGACAGGGCTACGGCACCGGGGAGCTGTTTTTT.

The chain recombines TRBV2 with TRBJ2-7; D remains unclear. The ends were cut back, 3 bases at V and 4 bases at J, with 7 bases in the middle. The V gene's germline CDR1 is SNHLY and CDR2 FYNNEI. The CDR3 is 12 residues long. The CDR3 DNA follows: TGTGCCAGCAGTGAGGTCCGTTACGAGCAGTACTTC. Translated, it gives CASSEVRYEQYF.

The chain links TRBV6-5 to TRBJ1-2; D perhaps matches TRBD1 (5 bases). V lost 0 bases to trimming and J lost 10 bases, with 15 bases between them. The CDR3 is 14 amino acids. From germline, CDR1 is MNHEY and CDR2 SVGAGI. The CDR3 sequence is CASSYSTAGVVYTF. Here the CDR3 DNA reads TGTGCCAGCAGTTACTCGACAGCCGGTGTGGTCTACACCTTC.

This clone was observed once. This CDR3 is CASKRLQDSPLHF. CDR3 coding DNA: TGTGCCAGCAAGAGGTTACAGGATTCACCCCTCCACTTT. The chain is built from TRBV2 and TRBJ1-6; D possibly corresponds to TRBD1 (5 bases). CDR1 SNHLY and CDR2 FYNNEI come from the germline V gene. V gave up 7 bases and J gave up 8 bases, with 12 bases separating them. CDR3 length: 13 residues.